The clone carrying this T cell receptor (beta chain) was seen only once. Its matching antigen is unknown. Scientists made TCR beta libraries using quantitative 5'-RACE with molecular barcodes. TCRdb itself ran the 5' RACE reads through MiXCR, one entry per CDR3 protein. The sample records under 550,000 distinct CDR3 sequences, roughly a quarter being singletons. The data were taken from a study of CD8 T cells in ankylosing spondylitis. Whole-study results and caveats: Seemingly characteristic of ankylosing spondylitis blood was a TCR beta motif consisting of several highly homologous variants. Reported data indicate significant enrichment of disease-linked clones within matched ankylosing spondylitis synovial fluid. As for the disease-linked clones, they showed a CD8+ phenotype and occurred at relatively low frequencies in peripheral blood.

CDR1 and CDR2 (germline): DFQATT, SNEGSKA (reference sequence). The CDR3 totals 13 residues. V lost 6 bases and J lost 2, with 13 bases in between. The TCR originated in a male donor with ankylosing spondylitis. Sequenced material: blood, either unsorted or a sorted T cell fraction (not recorded which). The genes are TRBV20-1 and TRBJ2-5; TRBD2 is a possible D gene (5 bases). The CDR3 here is CSAGSGVQETQYF. As DNA, the CDR3 is TGCAGTGCCGGAAGCGGCGTACAAGAGACCCAGTACTTC.